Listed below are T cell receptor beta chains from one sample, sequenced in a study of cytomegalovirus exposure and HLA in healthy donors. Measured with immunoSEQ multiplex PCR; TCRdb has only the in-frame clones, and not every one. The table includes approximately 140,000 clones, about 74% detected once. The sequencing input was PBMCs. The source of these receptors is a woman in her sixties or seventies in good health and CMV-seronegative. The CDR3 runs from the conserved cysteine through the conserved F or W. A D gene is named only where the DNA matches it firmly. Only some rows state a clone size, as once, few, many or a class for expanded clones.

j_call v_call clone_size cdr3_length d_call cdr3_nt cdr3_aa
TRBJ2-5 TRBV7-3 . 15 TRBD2 TGTGCCAGCAGCTTAGGGACTACATCTGGGGAGACCCAGTACTTC CASSLGTTSGETQYF
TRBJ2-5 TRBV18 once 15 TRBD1 TGTGCCAGCTCACCACCGTTCGGACAGGGAGAGACCCAGTACTTC CASSPPFGQGETQYF
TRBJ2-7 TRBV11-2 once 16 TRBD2 TGTGCCAGCAGCTTCGTCGACGCGGGAGATGCCTACGAGCAGTACTTC CASSFVDAGDAYEQYF
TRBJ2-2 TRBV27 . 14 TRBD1 TGTGCCAGCAGCTACAGGGGGCTCACCGGGGAGCTGTTTTTT CASSYRGLTGELFF
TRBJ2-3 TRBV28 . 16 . TGTGCCAGCAGTTTATGGCCCAGGGGAAACACAGATACGCAGTATTTT CASSLWPRGNTDTQYF
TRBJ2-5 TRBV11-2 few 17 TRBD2 TGTGCCAGCAGCTCGCCGGGACTAGCGGGGGGGAGGGAGACCCAGTACTTC CASSSPGLAGGRETQYF
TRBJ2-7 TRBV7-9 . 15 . TGTGCCAGCAGCTTCCCGGACAGTAGCTCCTACGAGCAGTACTTC CASSFPDSSSYEQYF
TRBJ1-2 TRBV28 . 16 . TGTGCCAGCAGTTTAGTGAACAGTCGGATTAACTATGGCTACACCTTC CASSLVNSRINYGYTF
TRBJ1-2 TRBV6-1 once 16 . TGTGCCAGCAGTGAAGTACGGGGGAGGGCGGACTATGGCTACACCTTC CASSEVRGRADYGYTF
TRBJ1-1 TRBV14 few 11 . TGTGCCAGCAGCCTACAGTCTGAAGCTTTCTTT CASSLQSEAFF
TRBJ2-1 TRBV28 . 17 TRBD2 TGTGCCAGCAGTTTCTACGGGGGGTTACGCTCCTACAATGAGCAGTTCTTC CASSFYGGLRSYNEQFF
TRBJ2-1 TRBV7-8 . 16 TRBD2 TGTGCCAGCAGCTTAGCCAGCGGGAGGGTTCTCAATGAGCAGTTCTTC CASSLASGRVLNEQFF
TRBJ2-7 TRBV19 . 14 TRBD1 TGTGCCAGTAGTTCAGGACAGGGGGCCCACGAGCAGTACTTC CASSSGQGAHEQYF
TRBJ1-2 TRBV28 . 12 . TGTGCCAGCAGTTCCATAACATATGGCTACACCTTC CASSSITYGYTF
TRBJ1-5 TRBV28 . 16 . TGTGCCAGCAGTTTTGGGCAGACGTTAAGGAATCAGCCCCAGCATTTT CASSFGQTLRNQPQHF
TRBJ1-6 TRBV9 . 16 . TGTGCCAGCAGCGTAGAAGCAGGGGCCTATAATTCACCCCTCCACTTT CASSVEAGAYNSPLHF
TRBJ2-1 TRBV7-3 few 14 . TGTGCCAGCAGCTTAGTGTGGGGCCAAGATGAGCAGTTCTTC CASSLVWGQDEQFF
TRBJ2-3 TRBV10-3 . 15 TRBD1 TGTGCCATCAGGGGCTACAGGGGCCGCACAGATACGCAGTATTTT CAIRGYRGRTDTQYF
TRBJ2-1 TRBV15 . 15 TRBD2 TGTGCCACCAGCAGAGGTAGCGGGTTTTACAATGAGCAGTTCTTC CATSRGSGFYNEQFF
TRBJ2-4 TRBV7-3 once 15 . TGTGCCAGCAGCCCGACTAGTGGAGCCAAAAACATTCAGTACTTC CASSPTSGAKNIQYF
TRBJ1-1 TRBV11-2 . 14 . TGTGCCAGCAGCCCCACAGGTTTGGGCACTGAAGCTTTCTTT CASSPTGLGTEAFF
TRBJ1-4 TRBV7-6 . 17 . TGTGCCAGCAGCTTAAGATATCGAGGCGGATCTAATGAAAAACTGTTTTTT CASSLRYRGGSNEKLFF
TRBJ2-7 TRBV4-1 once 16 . TGCGCCAGCAGCCAAGTTGAGGGACTGCAGCCTTACGAGCAGTACTTC CASSQVEGLQPYEQYF
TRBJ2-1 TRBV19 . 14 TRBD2 TGTGCCAGTAGTAAAGCGGGGGGGCCGGGTGAGCAGTTCTTC CASSKAGGPGEQFF
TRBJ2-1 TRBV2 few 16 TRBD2 TGTGCCAGCCCTAGCGGGAGAGGTTACTCCTACAATGAGCAGTTCTTC CASPSGRGYSYNEQFF
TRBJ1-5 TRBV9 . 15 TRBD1 TGTGCCAGCAGCGTAGGACAGGGTAGCAATCAGCCCCAGCATTTT CASSVGQGSNQPQHF
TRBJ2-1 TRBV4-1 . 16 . TGCGCCAGCAGCCAACCCACCCTCGTCGCCAGCAATGAGCAGTTCTTC CASSQPTLVASNEQFF
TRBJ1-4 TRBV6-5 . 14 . TGTGCCAGCAGTTACTCGATGACAGGAGAAAAACTGTTTTTT CASSYSMTGEKLFF
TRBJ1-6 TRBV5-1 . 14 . TGCGCCAGCAGCTTGGAAGGCAGGTACTCACCCCTCCACTTT CASSLEGRYSPLHF
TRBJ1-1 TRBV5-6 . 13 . TGTGCCAGCAGCATCATCAGGGCTACTGAAGCTTTCTTT CASSIIRATEAFF
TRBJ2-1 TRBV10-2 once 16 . TGCGCCAGCAGTGATGAGACAGGACGTTGGCCGGATGAGCAGTTCTTC CASSDETGRWPDEQFF
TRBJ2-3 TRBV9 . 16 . TGTGCCAGCAGCGTTGTCGGAACTACTAGCACAGATACGCAGTATTTT CASSVVGTTSTDTQYF
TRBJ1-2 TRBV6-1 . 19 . TGTGCCAGCAGCGAACAGGGTCGTCAGGGGTCCCTCTCGGGGTATGGCTACACCTTC CASSEQGRQGSLSGYGYTF
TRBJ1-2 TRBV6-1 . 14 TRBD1 TGTGCCAGCAGGGAACAGGGGTTCTCCTATGGCTACACCTTC CASREQGFSYGYTF
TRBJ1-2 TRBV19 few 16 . TGTGCCAGTACCCAAAGCGGGTACAGTACTAACTATGGCTACACCTTC CASTQSGYSTNYGYTF